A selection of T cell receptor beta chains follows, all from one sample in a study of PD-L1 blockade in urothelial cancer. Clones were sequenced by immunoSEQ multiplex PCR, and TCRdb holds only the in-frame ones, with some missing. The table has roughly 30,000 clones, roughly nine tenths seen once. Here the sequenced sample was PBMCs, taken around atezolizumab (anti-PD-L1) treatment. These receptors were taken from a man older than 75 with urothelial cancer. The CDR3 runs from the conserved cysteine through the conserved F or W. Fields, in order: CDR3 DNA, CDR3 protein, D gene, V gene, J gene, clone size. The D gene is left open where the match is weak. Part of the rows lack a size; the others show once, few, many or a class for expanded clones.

CDR3nt: TGTGCCAGCAGCTTAGATGGAGCAGGCACAGATACGCAGTATTTT
CDR3aa: CASSLDGAGTDTQYF
d_gene: NA
v_gene: TRBV11-2
j_gene: TRBJ2-3
abundance: NA

CDR3nt: TGCGCCAGCAGCCAAGCGGACAGGGTCGGGACTGAAGCTTTCTTT
CDR3aa: CASSQADRVGTEAFF
d_gene: TRBD1
v_gene: TRBV4-1
j_gene: TRBJ1-1
abundance: few

CDR3nt: TGTGCCAGCTTTACCTCTAGCGGGAGGCATAATGAGCAGTTCTTC
CDR3aa: CASFTSSGRHNEQFF
d_gene: TRBD2
v_gene: TRBV28
j_gene: TRBJ2-1
abundance: NA

CDR3nt: TGTGCCTGGTCCAGGGAAGCGAATCAGCCCCAGCATTTT
CDR3aa: CAWSREANQPQHF
d_gene: NA
v_gene: TRBV30
j_gene: TRBJ1-5
abundance: once

CDR3nt: TGTGCCCGCCCACAAACCGGGACTAGCGGGAGAAGGGGTGGGGAGCAGTACTTC
CDR3aa: CARPQTGTSGRRGGEQYF
d_gene: TRBD2
v_gene: TRBV9
j_gene: TRBJ2-7
abundance: NA

CDR3nt: TGTGCCAGCAGCTCCTATAATTATCTCAGGGGTGGAGGCTACACCTTC
CDR3aa: CASSSYNYLRGGGYTF
d_gene: NA
v_gene: TRBV11-3
j_gene: TRBJ1-2
abundance: NA

CDR3nt: TGCGCCAGCAGCTTAAACCCCGGGACTAGCGGGAGAGGGGTCGGAGAGACCCAGTACTTC
CDR3aa: CASSLNPGTSGRGVGETQYF
d_gene: TRBD2
v_gene: TRBV5-1
j_gene: TRBJ2-5
abundance: NA

CDR3nt: TGTGCCAGCAGCATCCGGGACAGGGTGGGCTATGGCTACACCTTC
CDR3aa: CASSIRDRVGYGYTF
d_gene: TRBD1
v_gene: TRBV5-4
j_gene: TRBJ1-2
abundance: NA

CDR3nt: TGTGCCAGCAGCTTAAAGTGGGGACAGCTCAGCTCTGGGGCCAACGTCCTGACTTTC
CDR3aa: CASSLKWGQLSSGANVLTF
d_gene: TRBD1
v_gene: TRBV7-9
j_gene: TRBJ2-6
abundance: few

CDR3nt: TGTGCCAGCAGTTACAGGGGTTCCTACGAGCAGTACTTC
CDR3aa: CASSYRGSYEQYF
d_gene: NA
v_gene: TRBV6-5
j_gene: TRBJ2-7
abundance: NA